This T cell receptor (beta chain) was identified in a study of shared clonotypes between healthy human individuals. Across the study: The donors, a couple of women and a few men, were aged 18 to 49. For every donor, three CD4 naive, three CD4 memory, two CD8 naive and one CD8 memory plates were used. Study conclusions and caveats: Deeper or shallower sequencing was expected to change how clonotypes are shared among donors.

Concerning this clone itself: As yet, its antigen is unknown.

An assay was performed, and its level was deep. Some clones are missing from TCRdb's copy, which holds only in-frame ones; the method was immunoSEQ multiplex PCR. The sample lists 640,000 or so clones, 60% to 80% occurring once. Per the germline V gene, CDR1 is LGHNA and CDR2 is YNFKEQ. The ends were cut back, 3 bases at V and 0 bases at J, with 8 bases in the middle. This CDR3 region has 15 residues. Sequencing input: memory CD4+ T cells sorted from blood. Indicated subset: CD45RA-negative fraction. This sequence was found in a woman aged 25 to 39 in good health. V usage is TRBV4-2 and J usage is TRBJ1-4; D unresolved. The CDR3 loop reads CASSHPGSTNEKLFF. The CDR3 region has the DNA TGTGCCAGCAGCCACCCCGGGTCAACTAATGAAAAACTGTTTTTT.